This TCR beta chain was recorded in a study of shared clonotypes between healthy human individuals. Findings and limits, study-wide: In a few donors, about 5% of naive CD4 clonotypes appeared in common.

Comments on this clone: Its specificity is unknown.

CD8 cells regarded as naive lacked CD45RO, were positively chosen for CCR7, and omitted terminally differentiated effector memory CD45RA+ cells. V was cut by 5 bases and J by 6 bases, with 19 bases left in between. This CDR3 region has 15 residues. The germline V gene encodes CDR1 MGHRA and CDR2 YSYEKL. Method: immunoSEQ multiplex PCR; TCRdb's copy keeps in-frame clones and lacks some. The sample has about 2.2 million clones; roughly 93% are singletons. Sequencing was performed on naive CD8+ T cells from PBMCs. This sequence was found in a man aged 18-30 years in good health. Some clones in this sample may be carry-over from other donors' samples. The chain recombines TRBV4-1 with TRBJ1-1, with D tentatively TRBD1 (5 bases). CDR3 nucleotides: TGCGCCAGCAGCACAGGCCCCTCTAGGAGCCCTGAAGCTTTCTTT. Translated: CASSTGPSRSPEAFF.